These 17 T cell receptor beta chains share one sample of origin, sequenced in a study of cytomegalovirus exposure and HLA in healthy donors (dated by TCRdb to 2016 to 2017). Libraries came from the immunoSEQ multiplex PCR assay. TCRdb provides this immuneACCESS table in a form limited to in-frame rearrangements. Some clones are lacking; in checked studies, under half of them reflect an unresolved V gene, and why the rest are absent is not known. Within this sample are fewer than 250,000 clones, with just under 90% of them counted one time only. The ten largest clones add up to 2.6% of the sample. The sequenced material came from PBMCs. These receptors were collected from a man aged 18 to 29 in good health and CMV-seronegative.

CDR3 sequence reads: CASSQRAGSLGNEQFF. In DNA, the CDR3 is TGTGCCAGCAGCCAGAGAGCGGGGTCTCTTGGAAATGAGCAGTTCTTC. This chain links TRBV4-2 with TRBJ2-1; TRBD2 agrees at 7 bases. The CDR3 loop spans 16 amino acids. Trimming cost V 3 bases and J 7 bases; bases outside gene matches: 12. Germline CDR1 LGHNA, CDR2 YNFKEQ.

This clone was counted once. J is TRBJ2-7 and V is TRBV5-4; 10 bases are shared with TRBD1. The V gene end was trimmed by 2 bases and the J gene end by 3 bases; junction bases not matched to a gene: 8. The CDR3 is 16 amino acids. Per germline, CDR1 SGHNT and CDR2 YYREEE (reference sequence). This chain's CDR3 is CASSFGTGVKFYEQYF. CDR3 in DNA: TGTGCCAGCAGCTTCGGGACAGGGGTCAAATTCTACGAGCAGTACTTC.

The CDR3 spells CASSYSTSYEQYF. The DNA for the CDR3 is TGTGCCAGCAGTTACTCGACAAGCTACGAGCAGTACTTC. The chain couples TRBV6-5 to TRBJ2-7; D is undetermined. Germline-derived CDR1 and CDR2 are MNHEY and SVGAGI. This CDR3 has 13 amino acids. With 0 bases removed from V and 3 bases from J, the gap between germline ends came to 6 bases.

The gene calls are TRBV18 and TRBJ2-1; TRBD2 matches 7 bases. CDR1 is KGHSH and CDR2 is LQKENI in the germline V gene. V was clipped by 3 bases and J by 0 bases; unmatched bases: 5. The CDR3 consists of 16 residues. This chain's CDR3 is CASSPSLAASYNEQFF. The CDR3 coding sequence is TGTGCCAGCTCACCTTCCCTAGCGGCCTCCTACAATGAGCAGTTCTTC.

The CDR3 coding sequence is TGCGCCAGCAGCCAAGAGGGTCGCGGGCCCTACGAGCAGTACTTC. Its protein is CASSQEGRGPYEQYF. The rearrangement links TRBV4-1 to TRBJ2-7, with TRBD2 as a possible D gene (5 bases). The germline V and J ends were trimmed by 0 bases and 2 bases, with 11 bases remaining between them. The CDR3 covers 15 residues. Germline V CDR1 and CDR2: MGHRA, YSYEKL.

The chain joins TRBV7-6 to TRBJ1-5; 7 positions match TRBD1. The CDR3 is 12 residues long. Unmatched junction bases numbered 1, after V lost 4 bases and J lost 7 bases. In germline, CDR1 is SGHVS, CDR2 FNYEAQ. The CDR3 sequence: CASSSRGQPQHF. DNA of the CDR3: TGTGCCAGCAGCTCCAGGGGGCAGCCCCAGCATTTT.

The J gene is TRBJ2-7, the V gene TRBV6-1; D unresolved. From germline, CDR1 is MNHNS and CDR2 SASEGT. V lost 0 bases to trimming and J lost 2 bases, with 11 bases between them. The CDR3 runs 15 residues. The CDR3 protein is CASSEALSSAYEQYF. The DNA for the CDR3 is TGTGCCAGCAGTGAAGCGCTTTCTTCGGCCTACGAGCAGTACTTC.

The chain carries TRBV7-2 and TRBJ2-1; D remains unclear. The CDR3 totals 14 residues. Looked up from germline, CDR1 is SGHTA and CDR2 is FQGNSA. Trimming stripped 3 bases from V and 5 bases from J, with 11 bases between. Written as DNA, the CDR3 is TGTGCCAGCAGCTTGCAGACTGTTCACAATGAGCAGTTCTTC. This gives the protein CASSLQTVHNEQFF.

The chain links TRBV7-3 to TRBJ2-1; D uncertain. This CDR3 has 13 amino acids. The V gene's germline CDR1 is SGHTA and CDR2 FQGTGA. V was cut by 2 bases and J by 8 bases, with 10 bases left in between. The CDR3 here is CASSLLPSYEQFF. The DNA of the CDR3 is TGTGCCAGCAGCTTATTGCCGAGTTATGAGCAGTTCTTC. The full variable domain, completed using reference TRBV7-3 and TRBJ2-1, is GAGVSQTPSNKVTEKGKYVELRCDPISGHTALYWYRQSLGQGPEFLIYFQGTGAADDSGLPNDRFFAVRPEGSVSTLKIQRTERGDSAVYLCASSLLPSYEQFFGPGTRLTVL.

This chain joins TRBV6-5 and TRBJ1-2; 8 positions agree with TRBD1. After removal of 8 bases from V and 5 bases from J, the junction contained 1 base not matched to a gene. Germline CDR1 reads MNHEY; CDR2 reads SVGAGI. This CDR3 comprises 11 residues. CDR3 in DNA: TGTGCCAGCGGACAGGGATATGGCTACACCTTC. Its translation is CASGQGYGYTF.

The chain has TRBV10-2 and TRBJ2-7, with 8 bases aligning to TRBD2. The CDR3 totals 14 residues. The V gene end was trimmed by 10 bases and the J gene end by 3 bases; junction bases not matched to a gene: 11. The germline gives CDR1 WSHSY, CDR2 SAAADI. CDR3 in amino acids: CATSRGGGIYEQYF. CDR3 DNA: TGCGCCACTTCCAGAGGCGGGGGGATCTACGAGCAGTACTTC.

J is TRBJ2-6 and V is TRBV29-1, with 8 bases fitting TRBD1. The CDR3 is made up of 15 amino acids. V shed 3 bases and J 4 bases; nucleotides not matched to a gene: 5. From germline, CDR1 is SQVTM and CDR2 ANQGSEA. CDR3 nucleotides: TGCAGCGTTGAGGACAGGGTGGAAGGGGCCAACGTCCTGACTTTC. Translating gives CSVEDRVEGANVLTF.

The chain combines TRBV5-4 with TRBJ1-1; D perhaps matches TRBD1 (5 bases). Germline lookup yields CDR1 SGHNT and CDR2 YYREEE (reference sequence). CDR3 length: 17 amino acids. The V gene lost 4 bases and the J gene lost 4 bases, with 23 bases spanning the gap. The CDR3 loop is CASSQNRITTGTTEAFF. In DNA, the CDR3 is TGTGCCAGCAGCCAAAATCGAATAACTACAGGTACCACTGAAGCTTTCTTT.

V usage is TRBV7-8 and J usage is TRBJ2-1; weak D call: TRBD2 (6 bases). The CDR3 is 13 amino acids. Trimming cost V 3 bases and J 4 bases, with 7 bases left between them. From germline, CDR1 is SGHVS and CDR2 FQNEAQ. CDR3 DNA: TGTGCCAGCAGCTTTCGGGGGTACAATGAGCAGTTCTTC. Residues: CASSFRGYNEQFF.

The chain links TRBV6-1 to TRBJ2-7; no reliable D call. This CDR3 is 13 amino acids long. The V gene lost 2 bases and the J gene lost 2 bases, with 7 bases spanning the gap. Germline CDR1 MNHNS, CDR2 SASEGT. The CDR3 reads CASSESTAYEQYF. The DNA of the CDR3 is TGTGCCAGCAGTGAAAGCACCGCCTACGAGCAGTACTTC.

The chain couples TRBV6-4 to TRBJ2-1; 9 bases line up with TRBD2. CDR3 length: 17 amino acids. The J segment lost 8 bases and the V segment lost 6 bases, leaving 17 bases of the junction unmatched. Germline assignment: CDR1 MRHNA and CDR2 SNTAGT. CDR3 amino acids: CASSPEPGTSLLHEQFF. Written as DNA, the CDR3 is TGTGCCAGCAGCCCCGAACCCGGGACTAGCCTATTGCATGAGCAGTTCTTC.

The CDR3, as DNA: TGTGCCAGCAGCGTGGGGGACTCCACAGATACGCAGTATTTT. Translated: CASSVGDSTDTQYF. The genes are TRBV9 and TRBJ2-3; perhaps TRBD2 as D (6 bases). The V and J ends lost 2 bases and 2 bases respectively, with 9 bases between them. The germline CDR1 and CDR2 sequences are SGDLS and YYNGEE. The CDR3 sequence is 14 residues long.